What follows describes a single T cell receptor (beta chain). The target antigen is unknown. TCRdb re-derived calls from the RT-PCR reads in MiXCR, one entry per CDR3 protein. The table lists 530,000 or so distinct CDR3 sequences, 10% to 15% of them singletons. Per germline, CDR1 SGHVS and CDR2 FNYEAQ. The CDR3 loop spans 16 amino acids. The V end was cut by 5 bases, the J end by 5 bases, with 18 bases between. The data derive from a study of response to subunit inactivated influenza vaccine. The study, taken as a whole, reports: New T cells are recruited in small numbers by each seasonal influenza vaccination, according to the authors' suggestion.

Source: PBMCs from blood, taken on the day of vaccination. The TCR comes from a middle-aged man who received an inactivated influenza vaccine. This chain links TRBV7-6 with TRBJ2-2; the D gene is possibly TRBD1 (6 bases). The CDR3 reads CASSPDVGALTGELFF. CDR3 in DNA: TGTGCCAGCAGCCCGGATGTGGGGGCGTTGACCGGGGAGCTGTTTTTT. Full variable domain (rest looked up from reference TRBV7-6 and TRBJ2-2): GAGVSQSPRYKVTKRGQDVALRCDPISGHVSLYWYRQALGQGPEFLTYFNYEAQQDKSGLPNDRFSAERPEGSISTLTIQRTEQRDSAMYRCASSPDVGALTGELFFGEGSRLTVL.